What follows describes a single TCR beta chain. J was trimmed by 3 bases and V by 0 bases; bases with no gene match: 7. CDR3 length: 15 residues. Germline V gene data show CDR1 as SQVTM and CDR2 as ANQGSEA. The data were obtained in a study of blood T cell repertoires in COVID-19. Some clones are missing from TCRdb's copy, which holds only in-frame ones; the method was immunoSEQ multiplex PCR. Here the sample spans 250,000 to 300,000 clones, 81% being singletons. This TCR derives from a woman aged 60 to 75 with active or convalescent COVID-19. V is TRBV29-1 and J is TRBJ1-2, with 7 bases lining up with TRBD1. Sequencing input: peripheral blood. The CDR3 DNA reads as TGCAGCGTTGAAGATCGAGGGGGCGCCCACTATGGCTACACCTTC. This translates into CSVEDRGGAHYGYTF.